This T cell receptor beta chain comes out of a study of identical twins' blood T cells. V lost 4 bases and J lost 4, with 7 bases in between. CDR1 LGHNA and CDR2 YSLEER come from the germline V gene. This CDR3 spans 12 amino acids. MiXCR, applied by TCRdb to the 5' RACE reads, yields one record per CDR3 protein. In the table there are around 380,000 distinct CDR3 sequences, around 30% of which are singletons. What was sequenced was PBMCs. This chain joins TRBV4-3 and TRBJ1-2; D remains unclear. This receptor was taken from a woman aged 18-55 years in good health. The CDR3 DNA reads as TGCGCCAGCAGCCCCGGCCCCTATGGCTACACCTTC. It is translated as CASSPGPYGYTF.